This T cell receptor beta chain was sequenced in a study of T cells in Graves' hyperthyroidism and ophthalmopathy. This clonotype was seen many times. The CDR3 covers 12 residues. The germline V and J ends were trimmed by 1 base and 5 bases, with 6 bases remaining between them. CDR1 and CDR2 (germline): LGHDT, YNNKEL (reference sequence). Researchers amplified the TCR beta CDR3 regions from RNA transcripts. HTBI primers were employed in a first-round RT-PCR of the TCR CDR3. Via MiXCR, TCRdb re-called the multiplex PCR reads, giving one row per CDR3 protein. In the table there are 370,000 or so distinct CDR3 sequences, roughly 25% of which are singletons.

The rearrangement joins TRBV3-1 to TRBJ2-7; D call uncertain. Material: blood. This clonotype was obtained from a man aged 50 or older with Graves' hyperthyroidism. The DNA for the CDR3 is TGTGCCAGCAGCCAAGTTGAAGACGAGCAGTACTTC. This encodes CASSQVEDEQYF.